This T cell receptor (beta chain) originates from a study of cytomegalovirus exposure and HLA in healthy donors (dated by TCRdb to the late 2010s). About the full investigation: An earlier analysis of under 600 of the donors reported about 250 Gb of sequence data and roughly 110 million unique TCR beta sequences from about 179 million T cells. About 300 gigabases of sequencing data and 75 million to 85 million unique TCR sequences made up an early release that covered 500 to 650 HLA-typed donors. The genetic ancestry cluster associated with self-reported Caucasian donors included 70% to 85% of the 398 genotyped donors. The study aimed to test whether cataloging public T cell receptors could reveal signatures of past pathogen exposure. The study profiled the T cell repertoires of around 700 subjects by immunosequencing and related them to cytomegalovirus serostatus. Along with the approximately 700-subject first cohort, a separate validation cohort of some 130 different subjects was used. High-throughput TCR immunosequencing, statistical association of individual TCRs with disease status, and machine learning were combined to predict cytomegalovirus infection status. A later analysis re-analyzed previously published TCR beta repertoires from approximately 670 donors and added high-resolution HLA genotyping to study TCR occurrence patterns. The later analysis used no new phenotypic data to find candidate immune exposures, relying instead on TCR beta sequences and their occurrence across donors. In an earlier analysis of roughly 540 of the donors, high-throughput TCR beta sequencing was used to judge whether each TCR beta V gene segment behaved as functional or pseudogenic. Donor age, sex, ethnicity and CMV serostatus were collected together with the repertoire data. In a later genetic analysis, genome-wide SNP genotypes for about 55% of the roughly 670 donors were used, and that subset was treated as a discovery cohort. All discovery cohort repertoires had been generated using a single sequencing platform. HLA typing included class I and class II loci at four-digit resolution. The number of typed donors differed by locus: roughly 620-640 for A, B, C, DRB1 and DQB1; 500 to 550 for DQA1; about 600 for DPA1; and approximately 450 for DPB1. Because of strong linkage in the cohort, roughly five DR-DQ haplotypes were treated as single units for association and clustering. On average, over 200,000 unique TCR beta nucleotide sequences were sequenced per donor among 300 to 500 genotyped donors of the cohort, with about 19% of those sequences being non-productive.

The paper's findings and limits, for the study overall: A cluster of highly shared sequence variants was judged likely to represent a technical artifact of the sequencing pipeline. The study listed around 160 TCR beta chains as associated with cytomegalovirus. An association between a missense DCLRE1C variant and V-gene and J-gene trimming of TCR beta chains was found in a later genetic analysis and replicated in an independent cohort. In a later analysis, TCR association rates were found to vary across HLA loci, with the most associated TCRs seen for DRB1 alleles and the fewest for HLA-C alleles. Most CMV-associated TCR beta chains appeared to be HLA-restricted in a later analysis, and the HLA associations seemed to be driven largely by CMV exposure. Cytomegalovirus status was reported to be diagnosed by the classifier with high specificity and sensitivity in both the original and validation cohorts. Most TCR sequences were observed very rarely across donors, whereas some public TCRs were present in many individuals. The authors suggested that the approach could potentially be generalized to other disease states and immunological phenotypes. A further reported finding was that TCR beta sequences accurately predicted the HLA-A and HLA-B alleles for most subjects in the first cohort. For the cohort, immune exposure information was limited to CMV serostatus. Linkage disequilibrium might explain the correlated functional status among segregating V segments, but an unknown experimental factor could not be ruled out. Because the 87-base-pair reads could not distinguish some IMGT-functional V segments, including TRBV6-2 and TRBV6-3, those segments were excluded. The earlier analysis of 587 of the donors excluded about 16 rarely observed V segments, including chromosome 9 orphons, because counts were too low. A later analysis associated about 16,000 TCR beta sequences with specific HLA alleles at a false discovery rate of 0.05. Presence/absence analyses assumed roughly uniform sequencing depth across donors, an assumption that may not hold. In an earlier analysis of 587 of the donors, most TCR beta V segments appeared in productive rearrangements about 87% or about 30% of the time, broadly matching IMGT annotations. In a later analysis, HLA-associated TCR beta chains showed more clonal expansion and lower generation probabilities than non-associated chains that were equally common. When HLA alleles, especially DR and DQ, strongly co-occurred, TCR associations were difficult to assign to individual alleles. Only TCR beta chains were sequenced in this cohort, and the absence of alpha or paired-chain data limited detectable features. Compared with the approximately 670-donor mean, donors in an Asian-associated ancestry cluster had fewer N-insertions in productive TCRs, according to a later genetic analysis. In vitro tests confirmed that three of the cytomegalovirus-associated TCR beta chains recognize cytomegalovirus antigens. Because HLA typing was unavailable for some donors at each locus, only the typed subset was used in association tests. Several of the top co-occurrence clusters appeared to be linked to parvovirus B19, influenza, CMV and Epstein-Barr virus, according to a later analysis.

Measured from the cysteine to the phenylalanine, the CDR3 is 13 residues long. The read is trimmed to its CDR3 DNA, 39 bases read in frame from base 1. V loses 5 bases, J loses 10 bases, and the germline ends lie 18 bases apart. For CDR1 and CDR2, the germline V gene (reference sequence) lists GTSNPN and SVGIG. Library preparation was by the immunoSEQ multiplex PCR assay. For the multiplex PCR, a mixture combining 60 forward primers for TCR Vbeta segments and 13 reverse primers for TCR Jbeta segments was used. A multiplex PCR assay on genomic DNA amplified the CDR3 region of rearranged TCR beta genes. Amplified TCR beta libraries were sequenced as 87-base-pair reads on the Illumina HiSeq System. The authors' pipeline ran thus. Across the 600 to 700 repertoires, a later analysis counted 75 million to 90 million unique TCR beta chains, 9.5 million to 12 million of which were shared by at least two donors. A nearest-neighbor algorithm error-corrected the raw reads and collapsed the reads into unique sequences, merging closely related sequences to remove PCR and sequencing errors. CDR3 sequences were aligned to IMGT reference sequences to assign V, D and J gene segments. Each retained sequence needed at least a six-nucleotide match to both a V gene segment and a J gene segment. A rearrangement counted as productive if the CDR3 had no stop codons and remained in frame with V and J, and every other rearrangement counted as non-productive. Following IMGT convention, CDR3 was defined as the stretch from the second conserved V-encoded cysteine to the conserved J-encoded phenylalanine. The earlier analysis of more than 450 of the donors excluded sequences that lacked an unambiguous match to a single V gene segment. In an earlier analysis of some 590 of the donors, a V segment was called functional when productive rearrangements were above 56.7%, and segregating when the standard deviation between donors exceeded 5%. A statistical classification framework was built for diagnosing cytomegalovirus status from the catalog of TCR beta chain sequences. V and J gene assignment, in a later analysis, came from comparing TCR nucleotide sequences with IMGT/GENE-DB human TR gene sequences. Using the TCRdist pipeline, a later analysis assigned CDR3 sequences along with most-parsimonious VDJ recombination scenarios. In a later analysis, each TCR beta chain was defined by its CDR3 amino acid sequence together with its V-gene family, and reads without a unique V-gene family were excluded. As a way to deal with suspected cross-contamination and a sequencing artifact, a later analysis dropped 450 to 600 nucleotide sequences that were highly shared and had low generation probability. In a later analysis, a clonal expansion index for each public chain was calculated from normalized within-repertoire ranks of inferred template counts. In a later analysis, generation probabilities were computed using a VDJ recombination model fitted to out-of-frame rearrangements, and the results were checked against IGoR. A later analysis scored TCR-TCR, TCR-HLA and TCR-CMV co-occurrence with hypergeometric tests, applying a repertoire-size bias correction to TCR pairs. To estimate false discovery rates, a later analysis permuted the HLA or CMV assignments 20 times. In a later analysis, co-occurring TCRs were grouped using DBSCAN, and TCRdist sequence similarity was added for clustering within HLA-allele-positive subsets. For co-occurrence clustering, repertoires with fewer than 30,000 or more than 120,000 public chains were excluded, along with roughly 5 repertoires with anomalous nucleotide sharing. TCRdb carries this immuneACCESS record with in-frame sequences only. Its versions omit some clonotypes, under half of them owing to an unresolved V gene in the studies checked, with the rest unexplained. The DNA gave D and trimming, while V, J and clone size come from that table. For this sample the table gives roughly 180,000 clones, of which approximately 85% were detected only once. The top ten clonotypes cover about 9.3% of the sample.

The cohort consisted of 650 to 700 healthy bone marrow donors. All cohort members were sampled while nominally healthy, although unrecorded immune exposures were likely present. The donor tested CMV seropositive, placing the donor among the 289 seropositive members of the cohort. A peripheral blood sample was collected from each donor, and TCR beta sequencing was performed on peripheral blood mononuclear cells. The Qiagen DNeasy Blood Extraction Kit was used to extract genomic DNA from the blood cell samples. Note on this clone: Which antigen it targets is not known. Qualities for individual bases were not recorded, and no much larger clone is one base off.

Sequencing was done on a sample of PBMCs. This receptor was obtained from a man in his late teens or twenties in good health and CMV-seropositive. The V and J segments used are TRBV30 and TRBJ1-5; TRBD1 is a weak D gene call, 5 bases matching. Read as DNA, the sequence is TGTGCCTGGGATGAAGTGGGGCGCGGACCCCAGCATTTT. The resulting protein is CAWDEVGRGPQHF.